The source of this T cell receptor (beta chain) is a study of T cells in tuberculosis. Study overall: The T cells targeted glucose monomycolate, a mycobacterial lipid, via CD1B.

V was trimmed by 0 bases and J by 5 bases, leaving 11 bases between them. CDR1 is SGHRS, CDR2 YFSETQ, per germline. The CDR3 spans 14 residues. After thawing and overnight rest, PBMC were stained with GMM-loaded CD1B tetramer, viability dye and anti-CD3 for sorting. The CD1B tetramers carried C32 glucose monomycolate purified from Rhodococcus equi. PBMC for tetramer sorting were first depleted of CD14-expressing monocytes. From each donor, some 100,000 tetramer-negative cells were sorted. Chain pairing is unknown; alpha and beta were sequenced separately. The table came from immunoSEQ multiplex PCR; TCRdb's copy has only in-frame clones and leaves some out. The sample lists about 88,000 clones, approximately 91% occurring once.

The clonotype originates from an adult woman with latent tuberculosis. The sequenced sample was CD1b-GMM tetramer-negative cells sorted from PBMCs. The J gene is TRBJ2-5, the V gene TRBV5-1; D is ambiguous. DNA for the CDR3: TGCGCCAGCAGCTTGGATCCGAGCAGGGAGACCCAGTACTTC. Translation gives CASSLDPSRETQYF. Based on the CDR3 plus reference TRBV5-1 and TRBJ2-5, the full variable domain is KAGVTQTPRYLIKTRGQQVTLSCSPISGHRSVSWYQQTPGQGLQFLFEYFSETQRNKGNFPGRFSGRQFSNSRSEMNVSTLELGDSALYLCASSLDPSRETQYFGPGTRLLVL.